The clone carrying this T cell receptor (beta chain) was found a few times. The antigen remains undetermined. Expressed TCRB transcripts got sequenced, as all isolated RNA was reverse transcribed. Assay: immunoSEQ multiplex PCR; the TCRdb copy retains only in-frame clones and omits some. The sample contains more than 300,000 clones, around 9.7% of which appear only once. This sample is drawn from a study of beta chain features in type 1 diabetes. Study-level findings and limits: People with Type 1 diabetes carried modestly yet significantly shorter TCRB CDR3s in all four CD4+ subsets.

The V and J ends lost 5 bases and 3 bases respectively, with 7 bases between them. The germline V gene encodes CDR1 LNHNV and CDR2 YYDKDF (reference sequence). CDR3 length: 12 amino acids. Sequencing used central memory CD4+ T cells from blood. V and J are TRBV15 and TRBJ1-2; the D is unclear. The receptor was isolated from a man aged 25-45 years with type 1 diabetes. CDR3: CATSPGDYGYTF. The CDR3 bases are TGTGCCACCAGCCCGGGAGACTATGGCTACACCTTC.